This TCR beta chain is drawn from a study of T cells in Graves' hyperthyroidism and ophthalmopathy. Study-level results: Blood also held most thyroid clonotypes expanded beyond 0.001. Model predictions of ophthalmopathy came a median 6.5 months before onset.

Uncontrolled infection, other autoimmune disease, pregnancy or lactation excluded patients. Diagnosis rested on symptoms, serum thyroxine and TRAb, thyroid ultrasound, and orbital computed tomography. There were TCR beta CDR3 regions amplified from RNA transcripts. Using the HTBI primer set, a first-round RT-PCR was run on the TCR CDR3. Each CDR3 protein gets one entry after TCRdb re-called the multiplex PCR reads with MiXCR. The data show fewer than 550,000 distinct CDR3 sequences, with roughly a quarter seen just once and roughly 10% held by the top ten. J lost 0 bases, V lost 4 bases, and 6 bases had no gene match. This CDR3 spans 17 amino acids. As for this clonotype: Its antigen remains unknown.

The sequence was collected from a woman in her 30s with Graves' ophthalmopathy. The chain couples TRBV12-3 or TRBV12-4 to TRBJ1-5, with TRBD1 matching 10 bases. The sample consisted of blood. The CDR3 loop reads CASSSTGGLYSNQPQHF. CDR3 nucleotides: TGTGCCAGCAGTTCGACAGGGGGCCTATATAGCAATCAGCCCCAGCATTTT.